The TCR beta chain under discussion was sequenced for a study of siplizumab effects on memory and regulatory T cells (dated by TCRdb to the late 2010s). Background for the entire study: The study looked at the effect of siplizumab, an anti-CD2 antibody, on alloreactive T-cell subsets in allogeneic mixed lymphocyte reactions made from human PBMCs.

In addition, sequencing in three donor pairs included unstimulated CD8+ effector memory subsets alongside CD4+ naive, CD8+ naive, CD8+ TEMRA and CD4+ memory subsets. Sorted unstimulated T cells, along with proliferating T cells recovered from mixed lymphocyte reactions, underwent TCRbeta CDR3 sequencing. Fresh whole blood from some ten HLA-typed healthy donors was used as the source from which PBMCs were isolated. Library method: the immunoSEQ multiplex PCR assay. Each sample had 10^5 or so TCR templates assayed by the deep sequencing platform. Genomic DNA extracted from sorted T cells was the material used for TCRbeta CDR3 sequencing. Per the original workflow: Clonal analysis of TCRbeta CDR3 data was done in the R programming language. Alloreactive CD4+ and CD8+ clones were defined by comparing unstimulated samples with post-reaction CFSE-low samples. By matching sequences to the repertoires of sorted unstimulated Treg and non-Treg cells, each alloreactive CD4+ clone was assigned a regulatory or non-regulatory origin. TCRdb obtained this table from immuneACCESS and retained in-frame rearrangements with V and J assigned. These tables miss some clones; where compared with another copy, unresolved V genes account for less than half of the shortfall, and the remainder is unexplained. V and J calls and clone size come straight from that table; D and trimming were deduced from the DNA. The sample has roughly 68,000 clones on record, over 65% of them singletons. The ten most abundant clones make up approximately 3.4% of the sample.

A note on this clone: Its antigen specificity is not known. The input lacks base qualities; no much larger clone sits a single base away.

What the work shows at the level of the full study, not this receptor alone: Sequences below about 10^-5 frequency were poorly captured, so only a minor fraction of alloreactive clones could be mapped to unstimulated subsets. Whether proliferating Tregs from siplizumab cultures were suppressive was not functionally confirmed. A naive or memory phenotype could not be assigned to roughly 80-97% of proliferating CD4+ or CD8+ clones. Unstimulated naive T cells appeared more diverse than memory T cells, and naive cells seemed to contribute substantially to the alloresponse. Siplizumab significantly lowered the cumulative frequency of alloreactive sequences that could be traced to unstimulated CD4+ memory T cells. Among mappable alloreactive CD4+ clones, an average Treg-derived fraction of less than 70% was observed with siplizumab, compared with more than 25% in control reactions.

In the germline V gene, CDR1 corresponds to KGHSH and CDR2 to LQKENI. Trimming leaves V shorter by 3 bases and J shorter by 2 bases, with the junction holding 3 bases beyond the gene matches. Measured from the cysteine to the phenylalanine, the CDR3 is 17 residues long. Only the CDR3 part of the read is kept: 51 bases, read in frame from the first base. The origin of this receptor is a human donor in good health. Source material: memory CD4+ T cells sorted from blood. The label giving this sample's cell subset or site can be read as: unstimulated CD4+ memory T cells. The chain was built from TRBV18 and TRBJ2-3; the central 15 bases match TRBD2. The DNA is TGTGCCAGCTCACCCGGGACTAGCGGGGGGACCACAGATACGCAGTATTTT. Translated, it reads CASSPGTSGGTTDTQYF.